This TCR beta chain emerged from a study of blood T cell repertoires in COVID-19. Whole-study context: Sites in the United States, Italy and Spain provided acute and convalescent COVID-19 samples. The analysed material was cDNA or gDNA that came from T cells, B-cell-depleted T cells, or PBMCs.

Enrollment of patients from Seattle took place during active infection, with longitudinal follow-up. Trimming took 4 bases from V and 9 from J; bases not matched to a gene: 6. This CDR3 spans 13 amino acids. Germline V lookup: CDR1 SGHTA, CDR2 FQGNSA. As originally analysed: Using reference gene primer amplification, nucleated cell counts were estimated. The table came from immunoSEQ multiplex PCR; TCRdb's copy has only in-frame clones and leaves some out. For V, J and clone size, that table is used; D and trimming come from the DNA. The profile covers 250,000 to 350,000 clones, with roughly 84% appearing a single time and 0.85% to 1% taken by the ten largest.

V and J are TRBV7-2 and TRBJ1-2; TRBD1 matches 9 bases. The origin of this receptor is a human donor with COVID-19, enrolled during active disease. The donor label of this sample is uncertain. The source material was peripheral blood. CDR3 sequence reads: CASSSGTGRRYTF. DNA for the CDR3: TGTGCCAGCAGCTCGGGGACAGGGCGGCGCTACACCTTC.